This T cell receptor beta chain was identified during a study of T cell repertoires in cytomegalovirus infection (dated by TCRdb to between 2017 and 2020). Context from the whole study: The HLA type of each donor mattered for the analysis, because public TCR beta signatures pointed to carriage of CMV infection along with the matching HLA type. Paper-wide results and their limitations: The ex vivo response was dominated by HLA-C-restricted CMV-specific TCR beta clonotypes, which also provided the single most frequent clonotype in two of eight donors. Carriers of CMV infection plus the relevant HLA type were discriminated by the cumulative frequency of public TCR beta family members in the study cohort and in an independent approximately 350-donor cohort.

Sequencing instrument: Illumina HiSeq 1500. TCRdb reran the public reads through fastp at Q25 and MiXCR, keeping productive beta chains. Identical CDR3 protein sequences are pooled into one entry, listed with their most common genes and DNA. The sample table shows a few hundred thousand distinct CDR3 sequences, and approximately 9% are seen once. The ten biggest clones cover over 12% of the sample. Concerning this clonotype: Its recognized antigen is unknown. The record has no base qualities; no much larger clone is one base away.

Trimmed from V: 2 bases; trimmed from J: 6 bases; junction bases lacking a gene match: 12. Reading the germline V gene gives CDR1 MGHRA and CDR2 YSYEKL. The CDR3 covers 16 residues, taking in both the cysteine and the phenylalanine. Only CDR3 DNA remains: 48 bases, in frame from the first base. The chain employs TRBV4-1 and TRBJ2-7; TRBD1 aligns with 8 central bases. The specimen was PBMCs. The TCR comes from a human donor in good health (CMV status not recorded). Some clones in this sample may be carry-over from other donors' samples. The CDR3 reads as follows: CASSQSTTRGPGEQYF. Read as DNA, the sequence is TGCGCCAGCAGCCAATCCACGACCAGGGGGCCGGGCGAGCAGTACTTC.